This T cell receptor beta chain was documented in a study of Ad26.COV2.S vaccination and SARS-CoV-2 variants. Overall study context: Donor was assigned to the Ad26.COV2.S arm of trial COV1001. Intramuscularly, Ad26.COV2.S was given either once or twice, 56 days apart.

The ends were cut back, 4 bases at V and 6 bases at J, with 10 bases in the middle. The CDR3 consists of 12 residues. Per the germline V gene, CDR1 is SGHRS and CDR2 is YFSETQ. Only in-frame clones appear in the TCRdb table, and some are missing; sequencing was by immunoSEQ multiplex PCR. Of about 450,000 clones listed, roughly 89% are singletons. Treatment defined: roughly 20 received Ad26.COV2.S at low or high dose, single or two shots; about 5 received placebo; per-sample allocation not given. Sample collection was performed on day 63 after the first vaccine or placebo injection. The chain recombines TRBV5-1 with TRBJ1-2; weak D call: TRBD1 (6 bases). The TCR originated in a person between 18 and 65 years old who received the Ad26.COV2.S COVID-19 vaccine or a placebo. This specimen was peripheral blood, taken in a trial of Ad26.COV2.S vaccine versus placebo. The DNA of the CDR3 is TGCGCCAGCAGCCTAACAGGGCATGGCTACACCTTC. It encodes CASSLTGHGYTF.